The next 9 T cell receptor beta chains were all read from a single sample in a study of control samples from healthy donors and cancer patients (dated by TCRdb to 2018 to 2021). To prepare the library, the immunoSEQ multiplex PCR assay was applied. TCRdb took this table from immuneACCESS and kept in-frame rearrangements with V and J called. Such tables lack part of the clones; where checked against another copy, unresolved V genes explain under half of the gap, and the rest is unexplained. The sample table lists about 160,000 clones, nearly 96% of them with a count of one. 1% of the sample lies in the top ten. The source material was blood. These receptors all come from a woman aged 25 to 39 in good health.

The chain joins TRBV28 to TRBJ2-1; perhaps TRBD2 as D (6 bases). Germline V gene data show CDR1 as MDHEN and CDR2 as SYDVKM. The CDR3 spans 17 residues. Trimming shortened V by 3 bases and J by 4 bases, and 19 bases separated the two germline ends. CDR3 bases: TGTGCCAGCAGTTTGTCAGGACTATCGAAACCTTACAATGAGCAGTTCTTC. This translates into CASSLSGLSKPYNEQFF. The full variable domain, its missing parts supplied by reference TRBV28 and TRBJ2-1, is DVKVTQSSRYLVKRTGEKVFLECVQDMDHENMFWYRQDPGLGLRLIYFSYDVKMKEKGDIPEGYSVSREKKERFSLILESASTNQTSMYLCASSLSGLSKPYNEQFFGPGTRLTVL.

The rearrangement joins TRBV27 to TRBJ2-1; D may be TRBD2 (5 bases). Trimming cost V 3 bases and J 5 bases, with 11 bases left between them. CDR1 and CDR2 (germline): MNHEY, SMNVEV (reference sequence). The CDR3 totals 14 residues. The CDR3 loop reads CASSFGSGNNEQFF. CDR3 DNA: TGTGCCAGCAGTTTTGGCAGCGGAAACAATGAGCAGTTCTTC.

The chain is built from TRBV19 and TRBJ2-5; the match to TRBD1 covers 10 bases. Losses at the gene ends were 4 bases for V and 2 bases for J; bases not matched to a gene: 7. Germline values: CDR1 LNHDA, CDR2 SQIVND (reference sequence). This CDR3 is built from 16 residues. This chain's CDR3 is CASSKRTGGPQETQYF. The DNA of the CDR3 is TGTGCCAGTAGTAAGCGGACAGGGGGGCCTCAAGAGACCCAGTACTTC.

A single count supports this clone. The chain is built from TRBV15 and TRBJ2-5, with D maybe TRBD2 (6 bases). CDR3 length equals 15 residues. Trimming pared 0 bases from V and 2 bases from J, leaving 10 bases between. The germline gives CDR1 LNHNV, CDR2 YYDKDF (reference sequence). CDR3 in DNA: TGTGCCACCAGCAGAGATAAGGGGAGGCAAGAGACCCAGTACTTC. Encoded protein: CATSRDKGRQETQYF.

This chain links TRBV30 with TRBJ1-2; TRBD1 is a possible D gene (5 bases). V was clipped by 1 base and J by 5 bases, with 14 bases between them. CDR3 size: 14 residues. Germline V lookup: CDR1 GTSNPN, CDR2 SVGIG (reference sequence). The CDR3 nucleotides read TGTGCCTGGAGTGATGAGAGGGCAGGGTATGGCTACACCTTC. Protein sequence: CAWSDERAGYGYTF.

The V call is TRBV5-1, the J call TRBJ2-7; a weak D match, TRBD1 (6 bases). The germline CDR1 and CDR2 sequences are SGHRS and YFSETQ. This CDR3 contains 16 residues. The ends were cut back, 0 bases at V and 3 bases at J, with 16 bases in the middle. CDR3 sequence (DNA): TGCGCCAGCAGCTTGGCTTCGACCGGGACACACTACGAGCAGTACTTC. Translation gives CASSLASTGTHYEQYF. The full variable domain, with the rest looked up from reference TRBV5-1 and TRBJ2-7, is KAGVTQTPRYLIKTRGQQVTLSCSPISGHRSVSWYQQTPGQGLQFLFEYFSETQRNKGNFPGRFSGRQFSNSRSEMNVSTLELGDSALYLCASSLASTGTHYEQYFGPGTRLTVT.

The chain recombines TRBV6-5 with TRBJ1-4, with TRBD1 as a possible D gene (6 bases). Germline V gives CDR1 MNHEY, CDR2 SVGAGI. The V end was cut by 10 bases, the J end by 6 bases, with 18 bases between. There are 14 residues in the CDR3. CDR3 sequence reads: CATFGPGHHEKLFF. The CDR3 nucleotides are TGTGCCACCTTTGGGCCGGGACACCATGAAAAACTGTTTTTT.

The CDR3: CASTQLGGGYNEQFF. CDR3 in DNA: TGTGCCAGCACCCAGTTGGGGGGGGGCTACAATGAGCAGTTCTTC. The chain couples TRBV2 to TRBJ2-1; 7 nucleotides agree with TRBD2. This CDR3 contains 15 residues. Germline V lookup: CDR1 SNHLY, CDR2 FYNNEI. V lost 7 bases, J lost 3 bases, and 9 bases stayed unmatched.

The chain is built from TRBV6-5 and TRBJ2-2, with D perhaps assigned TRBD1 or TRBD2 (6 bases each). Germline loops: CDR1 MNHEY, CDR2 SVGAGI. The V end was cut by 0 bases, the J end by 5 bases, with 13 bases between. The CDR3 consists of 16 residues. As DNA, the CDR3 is TGTGCCAGCAGTTACTCGTTGGGGGGCGGAACCGGGGAGCTGTTTTTT. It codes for CASSYSLGGGTGELFF.